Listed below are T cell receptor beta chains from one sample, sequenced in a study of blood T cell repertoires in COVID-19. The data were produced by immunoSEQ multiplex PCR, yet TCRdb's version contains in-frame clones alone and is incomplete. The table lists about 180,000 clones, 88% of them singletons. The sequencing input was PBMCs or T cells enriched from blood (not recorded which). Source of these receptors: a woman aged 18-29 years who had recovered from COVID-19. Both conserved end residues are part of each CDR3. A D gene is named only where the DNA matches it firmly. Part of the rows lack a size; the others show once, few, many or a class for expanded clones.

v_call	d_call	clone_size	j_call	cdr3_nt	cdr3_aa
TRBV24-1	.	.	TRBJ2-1	TGTGCCACCAGTTACTCTCGGGGGGCTGGGAATGAGCAGTTCTTC	CATSYSRGAGNEQFF
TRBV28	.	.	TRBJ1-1	TGTGCCAGCAGGCAGGAGGCGCGTATAGGAGCTTTCTTT	CASRQEARIGAFF
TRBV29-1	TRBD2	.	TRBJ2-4	TGCAGCGTTGCTTCGTCCCTAGCGGTAAAAAACATTCAGTACTTC	CSVASSLAVKNIQYF
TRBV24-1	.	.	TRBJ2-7	TGTGCCACCAGTGATTTGTCTTGGGCCGTTACCTACGAGCAGTACTTC	CATSDLSWAVTYEQYF
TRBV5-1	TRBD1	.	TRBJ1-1	TGCGCCAGCAGCTTGGTAAGCGGACAGGTGAACACTGAAGCTTTCTTT	CASSLVSGQVNTEAFF
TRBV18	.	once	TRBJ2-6	TGTGCCAGCTCACCTCGGATACAGGGCTCTGGGGCCAACGTCCTGACTTTC	CASSPRIQGSGANVLTF
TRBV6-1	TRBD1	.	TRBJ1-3	TGTGCCAGCAGTGACTTCTACAGGGGGACTGGGAACACCATATATTTT	CASSDFYRGTGNTIYF
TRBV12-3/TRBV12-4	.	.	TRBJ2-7	TGTGCCCGACTCTACGAGCAGTACTTC	CARLYEQYF
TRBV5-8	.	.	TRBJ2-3	TGTGCCAGCAGCTTGGGAGGAGGATATACGCAGTATTTT	CASSLGGGYTQYF
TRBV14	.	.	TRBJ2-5	TGTGCCAGCAGCTTCAGGGGCCAAGAGACCCAGTACTTC	CASSFRGQETQYF
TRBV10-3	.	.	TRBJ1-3	TGTGCCACCACGAGGGAGGGCCCGAGCTCTGGAAACACCATATATTTT	CATTREGPSSGNTIYF
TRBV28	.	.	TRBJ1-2	TGTGCCAGCGCAGGGGCCATCTCTAACTATGGCTACACCTTC	CASAGAISNYGYTF
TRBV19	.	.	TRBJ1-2	TGTGCCAGTAGTACACCACAGGGTCACTATGGCTACACCTTC	CASSTPQGHYGYTF
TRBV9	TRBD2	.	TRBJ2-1	TGTGCCAGCAGCGTAGTCCTAGCGGGGTACAATGAGCAGTTCTTC	CASSVVLAGYNEQFF
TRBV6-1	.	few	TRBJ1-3	TGTGCCAGCAGTGAAGTCATAATGGAGGGCCCCTCTGGAAACACCATATATTTT	CASSEVIMEGPSGNTIYF
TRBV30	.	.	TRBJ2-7	TGTGCCTGGACCAGCCCAGGGGTGATCTTCGCCTACGAGCAGTACTTC	CAWTSPGVIFAYEQYF
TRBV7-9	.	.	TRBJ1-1	TGTGCCAGCAGCCACTCGGGACAAGAGTATGAAGCTTTCTTT	CASSHSGQEYEAFF
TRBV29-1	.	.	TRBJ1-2	TGCAGCGTTGAAGATCTAGGGGAAGTGGGCGGCTACACCTTC	CSVEDLGEVGGYTF
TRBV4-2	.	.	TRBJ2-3	TGTGCCAGCAGCCAAGATGGCCTAGTTTATGTTACGCAGTATTTT	CASSQDGLVYVTQYF
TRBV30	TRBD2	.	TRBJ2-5	TGTGCCTGGAGTGGGGGAGGGAACCAAGAGACCCAGTACTTC	CAWSGGGNQETQYF